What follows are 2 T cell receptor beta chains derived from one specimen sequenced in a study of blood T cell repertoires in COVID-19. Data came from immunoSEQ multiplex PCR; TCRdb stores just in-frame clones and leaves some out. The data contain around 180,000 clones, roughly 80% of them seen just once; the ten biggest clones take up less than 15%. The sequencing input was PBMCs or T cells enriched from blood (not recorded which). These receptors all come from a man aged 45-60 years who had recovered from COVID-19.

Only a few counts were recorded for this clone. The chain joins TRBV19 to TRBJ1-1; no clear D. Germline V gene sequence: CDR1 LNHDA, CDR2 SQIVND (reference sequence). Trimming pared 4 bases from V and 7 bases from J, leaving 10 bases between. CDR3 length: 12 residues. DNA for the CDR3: TGTGCCAGTAGTACCAGGTTCGGTGAAGCTTTCTTT. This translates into CASSTRFGEAFF. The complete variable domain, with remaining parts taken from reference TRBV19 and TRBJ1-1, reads DGGITQSPKYLFRKEGQNVTLSCEQNLNHDAMYWYRQDPGQGLRLIYYSQIVNDFQKGDIAEGYSVSREKKESFPLTVTSAQKNPTAFYLCASSTRFGEAFFGQGTRLTVV.

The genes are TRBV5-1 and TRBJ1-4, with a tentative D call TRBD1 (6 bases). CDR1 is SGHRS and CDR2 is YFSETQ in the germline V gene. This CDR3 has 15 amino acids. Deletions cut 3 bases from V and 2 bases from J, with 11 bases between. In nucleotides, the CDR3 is TGCGCCAGCAGCTCGCAGGGGACCACTAATGAAAAACTGTTTTTT. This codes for CASSSQGTTNEKLFF.